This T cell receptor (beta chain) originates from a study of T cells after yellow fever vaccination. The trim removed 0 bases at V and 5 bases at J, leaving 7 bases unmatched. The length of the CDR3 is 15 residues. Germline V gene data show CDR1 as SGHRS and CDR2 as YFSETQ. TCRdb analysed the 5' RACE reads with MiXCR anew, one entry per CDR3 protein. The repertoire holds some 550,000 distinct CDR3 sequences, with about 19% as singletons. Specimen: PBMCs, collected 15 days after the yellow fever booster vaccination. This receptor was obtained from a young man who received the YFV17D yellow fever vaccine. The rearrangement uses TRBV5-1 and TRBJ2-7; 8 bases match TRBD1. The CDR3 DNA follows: TGCGCCAGCAGCTTGGGCCTACAGGGGGTAAACGAGCAGTACTTC. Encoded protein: CASSLGLQGVNEQYF.